This passage covers 19 T cell receptor beta chains from one sample sequenced in a study of type 1 regulatory T cells. These receptors have no identified antigens. TCRdb re-analysed the reads in MiXCR, keeping a single row per CDR3 protein. Of about 62,000 distinct CDR3 sequences listed, over 50% are singletons. Sequencing was carried out using cultured non-Tr1 T cells, either the whole culture or a sorted T cell fraction (not recorded which). The receptors here all came from a human donor in good health.

This chain links TRBV20-1 with TRBJ2-3; D could derive from TRBD1 or TRBD2 (5 bases each). The V end was cut by 5 bases, the J end by 4 bases, with 10 bases between. CDR3 length: 12 residues. CDR1 and CDR2 (germline): DFQATT, SNEGSKA (reference sequence). The CDR3 nucleotides read TGCAGTGCTGGGGACGGGGCAGATACGCAGTATTTT. Protein: CSAGDGADTQYF.

This clonotype was observed a handful of times. This chain uses TRBV29-1 with TRBJ2-3; 7 bases map to TRBD2. Germline V gene sequence: CDR1 SQVTM, CDR2 ANQGSEA. CDR3 length equals 14 residues. Trimming cost V 7 bases and J 4 bases; bases outside gene matches: 11. CDR3 coding DNA: TGCAGCGGCGTCCCGGGGGGAGCGGCAGATACGCAGTATTTT. Protein: CSGVPGGAADTQYF.

The chain combines TRBV6-1 with TRBJ2-7, with TRBD2 matching over 7 bases. The CDR3 extends over 14 amino acids. V shed 7 bases, J shed 2 bases, and the junction held 8 bases outside the gene matches. Germline V gives CDR1 MNHNS, CDR2 SASEGT. The CDR3 sequence: CASIALAETYEQYF. CDR3 in DNA: TGTGCCAGCATTGCGCTAGCGGAAACCTACGAGCAGTACTTC.

The rearrangement joins TRBV7-6 to TRBJ2-5; D possibly corresponds to TRBD1 (6 bases). Per the germline V gene, CDR1 is SGHVS and CDR2 is FNYEAQ. The ends were cut back, 5 bases at V and 2 bases at J, with 12 bases in the middle. The CDR3 extends over 14 amino acids. The CDR3 is CASSENTGQETQYF. CDR3 coding DNA: TGTGCCAGCAGCGAAAATACAGGGCAAGAGACCCAGTACTTC. Using reference TRBV7-6 and TRBJ2-5 for the parts outside the CDR3, the full variable domain is GAGVSQSPRYKVTKRGQDVALRCDPISGHVSLYWYRQALGQGPEFLTYFNYEAQQDKSGLPNDRFSAERPEGSISTLTIQRTEQRDSAMYRCASSENTGQETQYFGPGTRLLVL.

In its sample, this clonotype ranks as medium-sized. The chain uses TRBV10-2 and TRBJ2-7, with D unclear. Trimming took 1 base from V and 2 from J, leaving 9 bases between them. The CDR3 has 14 amino acids. Germline V gives CDR1 WSHSY, CDR2 SAAADI. DNA for the CDR3: TGCGCCAGCAGTGAGTACAGTTCCCCCTACGAGCAGTACTTC. This gives the protein CASSEYSSPYEQYF.

This clonotype was seen only once. The V gene is TRBV7-3, the J gene TRBJ2-1, with TRBD1 identical over 9 bases. After removal of 2 bases from V and 4 bases from J, the junction contained 3 bases not matched to a gene. The length of the CDR3 is 15 residues. The germline CDR1 and CDR2 sequences are SGHTA and FQGTGA. CDR3: CASSLEGQGYNEQFF. CDR3 in DNA: TGTGCCAGCAGCTTAGAGGGACAGGGTTACAATGAGCAGTTCTTC.

This chain uses TRBV6-1 with TRBJ2-2; TRBD1 matches at 7 bases. Trimming at V came to 6 bases and at J to 5 bases, leaving 6 bases not matched to a gene. The CDR3 loop spans 14 amino acids. From germline, CDR1 is MNHNS and CDR2 SASEGT. Written as DNA, the CDR3 is TGTGCCAGCAGCCAAAAACAGGGGACCGGGGAGCTGTTTTTT. Amino acids: CASSQKQGTGELFF.

The gene calls are TRBV16 and TRBJ1-5, with D unclear. CDR3 length: 14 amino acids. Trimming shortened V by 2 bases and J by 3 bases, and 8 bases separated the two germline ends. Germline CDR1 and CDR2: KGHSY and FQNENV. The CDR3 DNA reads as TGTGCCAGCAGCCAACATTATGACAATCAGCCCCAGCATTTT. This encodes CASSQHYDNQPQHF.

V usage is TRBV6-2 or TRBV6-3 and J usage is TRBJ2-3; 9 positions agree with TRBD1. The J segment lost 1 base and the V segment lost 6 bases, leaving 5 bases of the junction unmatched. The V gene's germline CDR1 is MNHEY and CDR2 SVGEGT. This CDR3 has 15 residues. In DNA form, the CDR3 reads TGTGCCAGCAGAAGACAGGGGGGGGGCACAGATACGCAGTATTTT. Residues: CASRRQGGGTDTQYF.

The chain joins TRBV28 to TRBJ1-1; D might be TRBD1 (5 bases). Germline CDR1 and CDR2: MDHEN and SYDVKM. V lost 7 bases to trimming and J lost 2 bases, with 14 bases between them. CDR3 length: 14 residues. The CDR3 DNA is TGTGCCAGCACCCCCGGGGGGGGAAACACTGAAGCTTTCTTT. This sequence encodes CASTPGGGNTEAFF.

This clonotype was observed a handful of times. The chain links TRBV7-2 to TRBJ2-1; TRBD2 matches at 11 bases. CDR1 and CDR2 (germline): SGHTA, FQGNSA. V trimming: 5 bases; J trimming: 15 bases; junction bases outside the gene matches: 6. This CDR3 spans 12 amino acids. This CDR3 reads CASSPSGRPPFF. Written as DNA, the CDR3 is TGTGCCAGCAGCCCTAGCGGGAGGCCCCCGTTCTTC.

This clonotype is medium-sized within its sample. The chain joins TRBV20-1 to TRBJ2-5, with 8 bases aligning to TRBD1. The length of the CDR3 is 12 residues. Unmatched junction bases numbered 4, after V lost 5 bases and J lost 5 bases. The germline gives CDR1 DFQATT, CDR2 SNEGSKA (reference sequence). The CDR3 is CSAGQGRETQYF. The DNA of the CDR3 is TGCAGTGCTGGACAGGGACGGGAGACCCAGTACTTC.

The CDR3: CASSLAGSSGELFF. CDR3 DNA: TGTGCCAGCAGCTTAGCTGGGTCGTCCGGGGAGCTGTTTTTT. V usage is TRBV7-6 and J usage is TRBJ2-2; no firm D call. Trimming stripped 0 bases from V and 6 bases from J, with 8 bases between. The length of the CDR3 is 14 residues. The V gene's germline CDR1 is SGHVS and CDR2 FNYEAQ.

To note about this clonotype: One end of the junction varies from germline; a read error may be responsible. The chain couples TRBV6-1 to TRBJ2-5; 11 nucleotides line up with TRBD2. The CDR3 has 11 residues. Germline values: CDR1 MNHNS, CDR2 SASEGT. The CDR3 protein is CASRGLAEGDF. The CDR3 DNA reads TGTGCCAGCAGGGGACTAGCGGAGGGAGACTTC.

This clonotype was detected only a few times. V and J are TRBV3-1 and TRBJ2-7; 8 nucleotides agree with TRBD1. The CDR3 extends over 14 amino acids. Germline-derived CDR1 and CDR2 are LGHDT and YNNKEL (reference sequence). Trimming cost V 1 base and J 3 bases; bases outside gene matches: 2. The CDR3 spells CASSQGGTGYEQYF. Here the CDR3 DNA reads TGTGCCAGCAGCCAAGGAGGGACAGGCTACGAGCAGTACTTC.

The count of this clonotype is one. The chain recombines TRBV6-5 with TRBJ2-5; D may be TRBD2 (6 bases). Looked up from germline, CDR1 is MNHEY and CDR2 is SVGAGI. The CDR3 extends over 14 amino acids. V was trimmed by 8 bases and J by 5 bases, leaving 18 bases between them. CDR3 sequence: CASRGWGEGETQYF. CDR3 nucleotide sequence: TGTGCCAGCCGAGGATGGGGGGAAGGGGAGACCCAGTACTTC.

This clonotype was counted a single time. V and J are TRBV7-9 and TRBJ2-7, with a weak D call TRBD1 (5 bases). CDR1 and CDR2 (germline): SEHNR, FQNEAQ (reference sequence). The CDR3 has 13 residues. The ends were cut back, 4 bases at V and 3 bases at J, with 10 bases in the middle. The CDR3: CASSYLDNYEQYF. CDR3 sequence (DNA): TGTGCCAGCAGCTACCTGGACAACTACGAGCAGTACTTC.

This chain links TRBV24-1 with TRBJ1-1; a weak D match, TRBD1 (6 bases). This CDR3 region has 14 residues. V dropped 9 bases and J dropped 2 bases, with 15 bases sitting between them. Germline-derived CDR1 and CDR2 are KGHDR and SFDVKD. The CDR3 DNA follows: TGTGCCACCCGGGGCGGGGGCCCCAACACTGAAGCTTTCTTT. This sequence encodes CATRGGGPNTEAFF.

The V and J genes are TRBV24-1 and TRBJ2-7; D remains ambiguous. Germline V lookup: CDR1 KGHDR, CDR2 SFDVKD. CDR3 length equals 15 residues. The ends were cut back, 0 bases at V and 4 bases at J, with 12 bases in the middle. The CDR3 spells CATSDLFEARYEQYF. Written as DNA, the CDR3 is TGTGCCACCAGTGATTTGTTCGAAGCGAGGTACGAGCAGTACTTC.